This T cell receptor beta chain was sequenced during a study of metastatic and nonmetastatic thyroid tumors. The wider study: For malignant and benign thyroid patients, tumor or nodule tissue and blood were the sources whose repertoires were compared. Study-wide results and caveats: TCR beta diversity was reportedly significantly higher in malignant thyroid tumors than benign nodules, in blood and tumor.

Before thyroid surgery, none of the patients had received any treatment. In germline, CDR1 is MNHNS, CDR2 SASEGT. The CDR3 runs 14 residues. Authors' data handling: A papillary thyroid cancer distant-metastasis classifier was built from CDR3 differences across clinicopathological groups. TCRdb re-analyzed the PCR reads through MiXCR. The V and J calls come from TCRdb's annotation, not from the publication. The sample shows roughly 70,000 clones, around 18% of them seen only once. There are a few counts of this clone. Its antigen is unknown. The junction differs from germline at one of its ends, possibly a read error.

The clonotype comes from a female donor with papillary thyroid cancer or a benign thyroid nodule (not recorded which). Some clones in this sample may be carry-over from other donors' samples. The sequenced sample consisted of blood. V gene TRBV6-1 combines with J gene TRBJ1-2; weak D call: TRBD1 (6 bases). CDR3 coding DNA: TGTGCCAGCGGGGAAAACAGGGTACGCTATGTCTACACCTTC. It specifies CASGENRVRYVYTF.